This T cell receptor (beta chain) appears in the sequencing data of a study of blood T cell repertoires in COVID-19 (TCRdb year 2020). Study-wide context: Samples covering the acute and convalescent phases of COVID-19 were provided by collaborators in the United States, Italy and Spain. The material from the prospective study consisted of cDNA or gDNA derived from T cells, B-cell-depleted T cells, or PBMCs. The dataset comprised deeply sampled blood TCRbeta repertoires from subjects exposed to, actively infected with, or recovered from COVID-19. The samples were drawn from two sources: the first 160 participants of the ongoing ImmuneRACE study, and 1,254 subjects contributed by 6 global collaborators. The sample metadata nearly always contained a de-identified subject ID, COVID-19 status, age in years and sex. The repertoires were released in a freely available public database intended as a resource for research on the immune response to SARS-CoV-2. Where available, HLA class I and class II types were taken from metadata supplied by the sample provider and were not determined by assay-based typing. The paper as a whole reports these results and caveats: The quantity of clinical and demographic metadata differed by source and by participant and was supplied without curation.

Of note for this clone: Its target antigen remains unknown. Per-base qualities were not stored, and no clone one base away is much larger.

At one collaborating source in Seattle, patients were enrolled during active infection and were followed longitudinally through the course of disease. Each collaborating institution followed its own protocols to collect whole blood in K2EDTA tubes. Collaborator samples were shipped for TCRbeta analysis as frozen whole blood, isolated PBMCs, or DNA extracted from either sample type. Counted from cysteine to phenylalanine, this CDR3 has 15 amino acids. Only CDR3 DNA remains: 45 bases, in frame from the first base. Relative to germline, V is missing 0 bases and J is missing 3 bases, with 4 bases of the junction outside any gene match. Per the germline V gene (reference sequence), MNHNY is the CDR1 and SVGAGI is the CDR2. TCRbeta CDR3 regions were amplified from genomic DNA using the immunoSEQ Assay, a bias-controlled multiplex PCR. On the study's bioinformatics: The number of nucleated cells in each sample was estimated from the amplification of reference gene primers within the assay. Sequence reads were collapsed and filtered to measure the absolute abundance of every unique TCRbeta CDR3 rearrangement. For each sample, productive Simpson clonality was calculated as the square root of Simpson's diversity index across productive rearrangements. Sourced from immuneACCESS, this table was stored by TCRdb with only in-frame sequences that have V and J called. A share of the clones is absent; for the studies checked, an unresolved V gene accounts for under half, and the remainder has no known explanation. V and J calls plus clone size are reproduced from that table; the DNA served to infer D and trimming. The sample table contains fewer than 650,000 clones; only one count was recorded for 70% to 90% of them. Jointly, the top ten make up 7.8% of the sample.

The chain is encoded by TRBV6-6 joined to TRBJ1-1; TRBD1 aligns with 7 central bases. The sequence was obtained from a woman in her forties or fifties with COVID-19, enrolled during active disease. Sequencing input: peripheral blood. The DNA reads as follows: TGTGCCAGCAGTTACTCCCACAGGGGTTACACTGAAGCTTTCTTT. This encodes CASSYSHRGYTEAFF.